This TCR beta chain appears in the sequencing data of a study of cytomegalovirus exposure and HLA in healthy donors. Notes on the study in general: Immune exposure information comprised only CMV serostatus. TCR beta sequences reportedly predicted the HLA-A and HLA-B alleles of most subjects accurately. It emerged from a later analysis that several of the most significant clusters appeared to be linked to common viral pathogens.

The CDR3 loop spans 13 amino acids. The V gene's germline CDR1 is GTSNPN and CDR2 SVGIG (reference sequence). V lost 5 bases, J lost 9 bases, and 6 bases stayed unmatched. In regard to this clone: Its antigen is unknown.

PCR was performed using 60 Vbeta and 13 Jbeta primers. As originally analysed: The count from a later analysis was about 80 million unique TCR beta chains, some 12 million of them shared. Here immunoSEQ multiplex PCR was the method, and the copy in TCRdb shows in-frame clones only, minus some. Clone size and V and J calls were adopted from that table, with D and trimming inferred from the DNA. The sample contains 95,000 to 100,000 clones, less than 9.5% of which appear only once. The chain combines TRBV30 with TRBJ2-7, with 14 bases fitting TRBD2. The clonotype originates from a man over 45 in good health and CMV-seropositive. Sequenced: PBMCs. The chain's CDR3 is CAWGTSGSSLQYF. CDR3 DNA sequence: TGTGCCTGGGGGACTAGCGGGAGCAGTCTGCAGTACTTC.